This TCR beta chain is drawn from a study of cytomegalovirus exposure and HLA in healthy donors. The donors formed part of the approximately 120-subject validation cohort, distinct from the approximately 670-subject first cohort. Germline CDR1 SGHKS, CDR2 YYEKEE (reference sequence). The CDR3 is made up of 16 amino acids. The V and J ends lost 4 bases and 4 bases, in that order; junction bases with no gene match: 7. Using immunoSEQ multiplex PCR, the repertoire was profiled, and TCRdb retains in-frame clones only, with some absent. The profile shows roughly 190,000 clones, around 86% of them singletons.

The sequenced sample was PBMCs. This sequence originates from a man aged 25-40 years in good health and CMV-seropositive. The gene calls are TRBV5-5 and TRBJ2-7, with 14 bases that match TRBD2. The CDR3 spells CASSPGTSGSEYEQYF. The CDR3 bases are TGTGCCAGCAGCCCCGGGACTAGCGGGAGTGAGTACGAGCAGTACTTC.